Following are 20 T cell receptor beta chains from one sample sequenced in a study of blood T cell repertoires in COVID-19 (dated by TCRdb to the early 2020s). Libraries came from the immunoSEQ multiplex PCR assay. Not all clones reach the TCRdb copy of this immuneACCESS table, which keeps in-frame sequences only. Checked studies attribute under half of the gap to unresolved V genes and leave the rest unexplained. Across this sample there are approximately 82,000 clones, with 83% seen only once. The top ten hold over 15% of the sample. The sample was peripheral blood. These receptors all come from a woman aged 55-69 years with acute or convalescent COVID-19.

The rearrangement links TRBV2 to TRBJ2-2, with 14 bases matching TRBD2. The CDR3 is 17 amino acids. The V gene end was trimmed by 3 bases and the J gene end by 3 bases; junction bases not matched to a gene: 3. Germline CDR1 is SNHLY and CDR2 is FYNNEI. The CDR3 region has the DNA TGTGCCAGCAGTGAGACTAGCGGGGGGGCGTACACCGGGGAGCTGTTTTTT. Protein sequence: CASSETSGGAYTGELFF.

V gene TRBV7-9 combines with J gene TRBJ1-2, with 7 bases aligning to TRBD1. With 5 bases clipped from V and 0 bases from J, the junction kept 9 bases outside the gene matches. CDR3 size: 16 residues. Germline loops: CDR1 SEHNR, CDR2 FQNEAQ (reference sequence). This CDR3 reads CASSIIDRAANYGYTF. The CDR3 DNA sequence: TGTGCCAGCAGCATTATTGACAGGGCTGCTAACTATGGCTACACCTTC.

The rearrangement links TRBV30 to TRBJ1-3; D is unresolved. CDR1 and CDR2 (germline): GTSNPN, SVGIG (reference sequence). V was shortened by 2 bases and J by 6 bases, with 17 bases between the two germline ends. CDR3 length: 15 residues. CDR3 bases: TGTGCCTGGAGTAACAGCTGGGCTCCGGAAAACACCATATATTTT. Translation gives CAWSNSWAPENTIYF.

The chain recombines TRBV5-6 with TRBJ2-2; 8 bases map to TRBD2. Germline V gene sequence: CDR1 SGHDT, CDR2 YYEEEE. The CDR3 has 16 amino acids. V lost 0 bases and J lost 4; bases outside the gene matches: 5. As DNA, the CDR3 is TGTGCCAGCAGCTTGGTGCGGGGGGCTGGCACCGGGGAGCTGTTTTTT. The encoded protein is CASSLVRGAGTGELFF.

This chain links TRBV7-9 with TRBJ1-4; 9 bases are a match to TRBD1. CDR3 length equals 13 residues. V shed 4 bases, J shed 7 bases, and the junction held 1 base outside the gene matches. From germline, CDR1 is SEHNR and CDR2 FQNEAQ (reference sequence). CDR3 loop: CASSSDRGEKLFF. The CDR3, as DNA: TGTGCCAGCAGCTCGGACAGGGGTGAAAAACTGTTTTTT.

CDR3 region: CAWGRQGPGNTIYF. The CDR3 nucleotides read TGTGCCTGGGGGAGACAGGGGCCTGGAAACACCATATATTTT. The V gene is TRBV30, the J gene TRBJ1-3; 8 nucleotides agree with TRBD1. In germline, CDR1 is GTSNPN, CDR2 SVGIG (reference sequence). This CDR3 spans 14 amino acids. Trimming at V came to 5 bases and at J to 2 bases, leaving 5 bases not matched to a gene.

The chain joins TRBV30 to TRBJ1-1, with D uncertain. The CDR3 contains 12 residues. Germline V gives CDR1 GTSNPN, CDR2 SVGIG (reference sequence). Trimming took 2 bases from V and 6 from J, leaving 10 bases between them. CDR3 amino acids: CAWSTSGAEAFF. DNA for the CDR3: TGTGCCTGGAGTACCTCCGGGGCTGAAGCTTTCTTT.

The chain uses TRBV27 and TRBJ1-2, with 7 positions matching TRBD1. Germline assignment: CDR1 MNHEY and CDR2 SMNVEV (reference sequence). J was trimmed by 6 bases and V by 2 bases; bases with no gene match: 12. This CDR3 comprises 16 residues. CDR3 nucleotide sequence: TGTGCCAGCAGTTTAGGAAGGACAGGAAGGTCCGATGGCTACACCTTC. Its translation: CASSLGRTGRSDGYTF.

V and J are TRBV7-2 and TRBJ2-1, with 8 positions matching TRBD2. V was clipped by 3 bases and J by 7 bases; unmatched bases: 8. The CDR3 loop spans 15 amino acids. The germline V gene encodes CDR1 SGHTA and CDR2 FQGNSA. The CDR3 coding sequence is TGTGCCAGCAGCTTCGGGGGGGCCTCTAATAATGAGCAGTTCTTC. Translated, it gives CASSFGGASNNEQFF.

The rearrangement uses TRBV7-2 and TRBJ2-1; 9 nucleotides align to TRBD2. Germline CDR1 reads SGHTA; CDR2 reads FQGNSA. The CDR3 totals 13 residues. The V and J ends lost 3 bases and 12 bases, in that order; junction bases with no gene match: 6. CDR3 in amino acids: CASSFERGVSQFF. The CDR3, as DNA: TGTGCCAGCAGCTTTGAGCGGGGGGTATCGCAGTTCTTC. The full variable domain, with the rest looked up from reference TRBV7-2 and TRBJ2-1, is GAGVSQSPSNKVTEKGKDVELRCDPISGHTALYWYRQSLGQGLEFLIYFQGNSAPDKSGLPSDRFSAERTGGSVSTLTIQRTQQEDSAVYLCASSFERGVSQFFGPGTRLTVL.

This sequence joins TRBV24-1 and TRBJ2-7, with 7 positions matching TRBD1. The germline gives CDR1 KGHDR, CDR2 SFDVKD. This CDR3 has 15 amino acids. The V and J ends lost 3 bases and 4 bases, in that order; junction bases with no gene match: 8. CDR3 DNA sequence: TGTGCCACCAGTGATCCCGGGACAGAACCTTACGAGCAGTACTTC. Its protein product is CATSDPGTEPYEQYF.

The chain carries TRBV18 and TRBJ1-6; a possible D gene is TRBD1 (6 bases). This CDR3 is built from 14 residues. Trimming cost V 3 bases and J 5 bases, with 8 bases left between them. Germline assignment: CDR1 KGHSH and CDR2 LQKENI. CDR3 sequence reads: CASSPSGDNSPLHF. The CDR3 DNA is TGTGCCAGCTCACCCTCAGGGGATAATTCACCCCTCCACTTT.

The rearrangement links TRBV27 to TRBJ2-7; the match to TRBD2 covers 7 bases. CDR1 and CDR2 from the germline V gene are MNHEY and SMNVEV (reference sequence). V dropped 6 bases and J dropped 2; count of bases not matched to a gene: 10. This CDR3 spans 15 amino acids. The CDR3 loop is CASRSGGSYAYEQYF. The DNA for the CDR3 is TGTGCCAGCAGGTCGGGGGGAAGCTACGCCTACGAGCAGTACTTC.

V usage is TRBV5-1 and J usage is TRBJ2-7, with a possible D match to TRBD1 (5 bases). There are 13 residues in the CDR3. Germline lookup yields CDR1 SGHRS and CDR2 YFSETQ. V gave up 4 bases and J gave up 5 bases, with 13 bases separating them. CDR3 coding DNA: TGCGCCAGCAGCACCCAGGGTATCGACGAGCAGTACTTC. Translating gives CASSTQGIDEQYF.

The V call is TRBV6-6, the J call TRBJ2-1, with 10 bases that match TRBD2. J was trimmed by 5 bases and V by 5 bases; bases with no gene match: 3. Germline CDR1 MNHNY, CDR2 SVGAGI (reference sequence). The CDR3 has 14 residues. CDR3 region: CASSPGLADNEQFF. The CDR3 coding sequence is TGTGCCAGCAGTCCCGGACTAGCGGACAATGAGCAGTTCTTC.

The chain uses TRBV16 and TRBJ2-3; 13 bases are shared with TRBD2. With V trimmed by 4 bases and J by 2 bases, 3 bases remained unmatched. The CDR3 loop spans 16 amino acids. Germline loops: CDR1 KGHSY, CDR2 FQNENV. CDR3 amino acids: CASSPGTSGVTDTQYF. The CDR3 DNA follows: TGTGCCAGCAGCCCGGGGACTAGCGGGGTCACAGATACGCAGTATTTT. The full variable domain, rest sourced from reference TRBV16 and TRBJ2-3, is GEEVAQTPKHLVRGEGQKAKLYCAPIKGHSYVFWYQQVLKNEFKFLISFQNENVFDETGMPKERFSAKCLPNSPCSLEIQATKLEDSAVYFCASSPGTSGVTDTQYFGPGTRLTVL.

The V gene is TRBV7-3, the J gene TRBJ1-1, with TRBD1 identical over 9 bases. This CDR3 contains 14 residues. Trimming took 5 bases from V and 5 from J; bases not matched to a gene: 6. Per the germline V gene, CDR1 is SGHTA and CDR2 is FQGTGA. The DNA of the CDR3 is TGTGCCAGCAGCCTACAGGGGGCGGGAACTGAAGCTTTCTTT. Translated: CASSLQGAGTEAFF.

The rearrangement uses TRBV5-1 and TRBJ2-1, with D possibly TRBD2 on 6 matching bases. The length of the CDR3 is 15 residues. V was shortened by 2 bases and J by 1 base, with 10 bases between the two germline ends. Germline-derived CDR1 and CDR2 are SGHRS and YFSETQ. This chain's CDR3 is CASSFSTSSYNEQFF. CDR3 DNA: TGCGCCAGCAGCTTCTCGACTAGTTCCTACAATGAGCAGTTCTTC.

This clone is categorized as medium-sized. This sequence joins TRBV7-9 and TRBJ1-3; no clear D gene. Looked up from germline, CDR1 is SEHNR and CDR2 is FQNEAQ (reference sequence). The CDR3 has 14 amino acids. Trimming stripped 5 bases from V and 2 bases from J, with 10 bases between. The DNA of the CDR3 is TGTGCCAGCAGCCTCGGGGAGCCTGGAAACACCATATATTTT. Encoded protein: CASSLGEPGNTIYF. The variable domain in full, completed from reference TRBV7-9 and TRBJ1-3, reads DTGVSQNPRHKITKRGQNVTFRCDPISEHNRLYWYRQTLGQGPEFLTYFQNEAQLEKSRLLSDRFSAERPKGSFSTLEIQRTEQGDSAMYLCASSLGEPGNTIYFGEGSWLTVV.

This clone has at least ten counts. The chain recombines TRBV19 with TRBJ2-7; 7 bases line up with TRBD1. CDR3 length: 15 amino acids. From germline, CDR1 is LNHDA and CDR2 SQIVND (reference sequence). The trim removed 1 base at V and 6 bases at J, leaving 9 bases unmatched. In nucleotides, the CDR3 is TGTGCCAGTAGTATAGTGGGACAGATAGTCACCGAGCAGTACTTC. The encoded protein is CASSIVGQIVTEQYF.